The present T cell receptor (beta chain) was sequenced within a study of cytomegalovirus exposure and HLA in healthy donors. Germline V lookup: CDR1 SGHTA, CDR2 FQGNSA. Trimming at V came to 5 bases and at J to 3 bases, leaving 10 bases not matched to a gene. The CDR3 sequence is 16 residues long. PCR employed 60 Vbeta and 13 Jbeta primers. Assay used: immunoSEQ multiplex PCR; TCRdb lists only in-frame clones, some missing. The sample carries 150,000 or so clones, about 80% recorded once. The sample was PBMCs. The genes are TRBV7-2 and TRBJ2-3, with 8 bases matching TRBD2. The receptor was derived from a middle-aged woman in good health and CMV-seronegative. The CDR3 sequence: CASSPLTGGITDTQYF. The CDR3, as DNA: TGTGCCAGCAGCCCACTCACGGGAGGGATTACAGATACGCAGTATTTT.